This TCR beta chain emerged from a study of blood T cell repertoires in COVID-19. Across the study: T cells, B-cell-depleted T cells, or PBMCs supplied cDNA or gDNA.

Clones were sequenced by immunoSEQ multiplex PCR, and TCRdb holds only the in-frame ones, with some missing. The sample records 200,000 to 300,000 clones, about 89% being singletons. The CDR3 sequence is 13 residues long. Germline CDR1 SGHNT, CDR2 YYREEE (reference sequence). V trimming: 4 bases; J trimming: 4 bases; junction bases outside the gene matches: 3. Sequenced input: PBMCs or T cells enriched from blood (not recorded which). This receptor was taken from a man aged 35 to 55 who had recovered from COVID-19. This sequence joins TRBV5-4 and TRBJ1-2, with 8 positions matching TRBD1. CDR3 sequence reads: CASSPTGVYGYTF. The CDR3 DNA follows: TGTGCCAGCAGCCCGACAGGGGTCTATGGCTACACCTTC.